This TCR beta chain was sequenced during a study of shared clonotypes between healthy human individuals (dated by TCRdb to about 2020). General notes on the study: Two women and a few men aged 18 to 49 years were included in the cohort. For each donor, three plates each were used for CD4 naive and CD4 memory, two plates were used for CD8 naive, and one plate was used for CD8 memory. To estimate repertoire size and how much clonotype sharing occurs between individuals, the study deeply sequenced the blood TCR repertoires of about five healthy adults. Different laboratories and diverse techniques were used to prepare libraries and sequence TCR repertoires, to increase sequencing depth and limit assay-specific biases. Each donor's leukapheresis produced roughly between about 0.9 and 9.5 billion PBMCs.

Broader findings and caveats from the paper: Compared with non-shared clonotypes, the clonotypes found in all four sorted-subset donors had higher generation probabilities. Pairwise subsampling led to the expectation that sequencing depth would affect the degree of clonotype sharing among donors. Even with the large sequencing depth, rarefaction of the sorted-subset datasets indicated that sequencing was incomplete. When a handful of donors were compared, the shared fraction of clonotypes was approximately 5% for naive CD4, approximately 3.5% for naive CD8, 2.3% for memory CD4, and approximately 0.4% for memory CD8. Naive subsets generally had larger estimated clonotype richness than memory subsets did. The small number of donors limited the genetic and exposure-history diversity represented. Sampling was restricted to blood, and TCR repertoires in tissue are likely to differ from TCR repertoires in blood.

The CDR1 and CDR2 encoded by the germline V gene (reference sequence) are SGHAT and FQDESV. From its cysteine to its phenylalanine, the CDR3 spans 13 amino acids. The read is trimmed to its CDR3 DNA, 39 bases read in frame from base 1. For this chain, trimming is 5 bases at the V end and 10 bases at the J end, and the number of junction bases without a gene match is 8. Healthy HIV-negative adults with no recently reported acute infections or vaccinations were included as donors. Every donor was a Caucasian adult living in Nashville, Tennessee, USA. Magnetic negative selection was used to enrich CD4+ T cells, after which naive cells were positively selected on CD45RA and the negative fraction became the memory subset. Blood was collected by leukapheresis, and PBMCs were isolated by Ficoll-Histopaque density gradient centrifugation and then cryopreserved in liquid nitrogen vapor phase. Purity and quantity of every magnetically sorted T cell population were checked by analytical flow cytometry. Genomic DNA was isolated from each sorted fraction and quantified by UV absorbance on a Nanodrop 2000c.

Using the deep immunoSEQ assay, TCR CDR3 regions were amplified from genomic DNA by multiplex PCR. Genomic DNA extracted from each cell subset was distributed evenly over all wells of several immunoSEQ 96-well plates, and each plate served as one replicate. For sorted subsets, around 200 ng genomic DNA, equal to some 30,000 T cell genomes, was loaded into each replicate PCR. Purified libraries were measured with a Qubit 3.0 fluorometer, size-checked on a Bioanalyzer 2100, and measured again with the KAPA Library Quantification kit. Each immunoSEQ 96-well plate was sequenced on its own single-read 150-cycle Illumina NextSeq 550 flow cell. As for the authors' bioinformatics: Because only junctional sequences without quality scores were contained in the immunoSEQ output, filtering matching that applied to full-length reads could not be performed. Sequences were annotated with PyIR, a Python wrapper for IgBLAST v1.9, using IMGT germline references to assign V/J genes and CDR3. Reads were filtered out if the reads had weak V/J assignments (E-value above 1e-6), no CDR3, stop codons, out-of-frame junctions, or ambiguous translated residues. V3J clonotypes were defined as sequences sharing an identical inferred V gene, J gene, and CDR3 amino acid sequence. The percentage overlap between two repertoires was calculated by dividing the number of shared unique clonotypes by the size of the smaller repertoire. RTK rarefaction, the Chao1 estimator, and Recon v2.1 estimates of unobserved clonotypes were used to assess repertoire richness. Generation probabilities for all TCRbeta clonotypes obtained by the gDNA method from a handful of donors were computed using OLGA. This is the immuneACCESS table as TCRdb keeps it, with only in-frame sequences that have V and J called. A part of the clones is gone; compared with another copy, unresolved V genes explain less than half, and the rest is unexplained. V, J and clone size are those of that table, while D and trimming were read from the DNA. The sample table lists over a million clones, around three quarters of them with a count of one. Under 0.8% of the sample is in the top ten clones.

This clone was recorded once. Its antigen is not yet known. Base qualities were left out, and no much larger clone turns up one base away. This sequence was found in a man between 18 and 35 years old in good health. Some clones in this sample may be carry-over from other donors' samples. The material sequenced was memory CD4+ T cells from PBMCs. What the cell subset or site label conveys for this sample: CD45RA-negative fraction. The V gene is TRBV11-1 and the J gene is TRBJ2-1; a stretch of 7 junction bases matches TRBD1. The CDR3 in this case is CASSPRPGQEQFF. The nucleotides read TGTGCCAGCAGCCCCCGGCCGGGACAGGAGCAGTTCTTC.